The T cell receptor (beta chain) described here comes from a study of cytomegalovirus exposure and HLA in healthy donors. At the level of the study: In an earlier analysis, 90 million to 130 million unique TCR beta sequences were found from some 180 million T cells.

This CDR3 region has 19 residues. Trimming shortened V by 1 base and J by 0 bases, and 19 bases separated the two germline ends. Germline CDR1 reads SEHNR; CDR2 reads FQNEAQ (reference sequence). On this clone: Its antigen is still unknown.

Not recorded for this donor was the CMV serostatus. With 60 Vbeta and 13 Jbeta primers, the PCR was carried out. TCRdb keeps only in-frame clones here, not all; method: immunoSEQ multiplex PCR. The sample records about 55,000 clones, roughly 53% being singletons. Regarding the study as a whole: Researchers catalogued approximately 160 TCR beta chains as cytomegalovirus-associated. CMV serostatus was the only immune exposure information that was available.

What was sequenced was PBMCs. This sequence originates from a human donor in good health. The rearrangement uses TRBV7-9 and TRBJ2-1; perhaps TRBD1 as D (7 bases). CDR3 DNA sequence: TGTGCCAGCAGCTTAGTCGGCAGGGGGGCGTCGAGCTCCTACAATGAGCAGTTCTTC. Its protein product is CASSLVGRGASSSYNEQFF. The complete variable domain, with remaining parts taken from reference TRBV7-9 and TRBJ2-1, reads DTGVSQNPRHKITKRGQNVTFRCDPISEHNRLYWYRQTLGQGPEFLTYFQNEAQLEKSRLLSDRFSAERPKGSFSTLEIQRTEQGDSAMYLCASSLVGRGASSSYNEQFFGPGTRLTVL.